These T cell receptor beta chains were read from a single sample in a study of identical twins. TCRdb processed the 5' RACE reads anew with MiXCR; each CDR3 protein has one entry. Found here are 1,800,000 or so distinct CDR3 sequences, under 35% of them singletons; the top ten hold around 0.3%. The sequenced material came from cord blood. The receptors stem from a newborn girl in good health. Each CDR3 is given with its conserved first and last residue. The order of the fields is clone size, D gene, V gene, J gene, CDR3 DNA, CDR3 protein. A D gene is named only where the DNA matches it firmly. The size field is filled for only some rows; it gives once, few, many or a size class.

clone size: -; D gene: TRBD2; V gene: TRBV5-1; J gene: TRBJ2-1; CDR3 DNA: TGCGCCAGCAGCCACCGGGGAAGCGGGGATGAGCAGTTCTTC; CDR3 protein: CASSHRGSGDEQFF
clone size: -; D gene: TRBD1; V gene: TRBV10-3; J gene: TRBJ2-7; CDR3 DNA: TGTGCCATCAGTGAGTCGGACAGGTCGGTCTACGAGCAGTACTTC; CDR3 protein: CAISESDRSVYEQYF
clone size: -; D gene: -; V gene: TRBV5-1; J gene: TRBJ2-1; CDR3 DNA: TGCGCCAGCAGCATACTAGACTCCAAATACAATGAGCAGTTCTTC; CDR3 protein: CASSILDSKYNEQFF
clone size: few; D gene: -; V gene: TRBV24-1; J gene: TRBJ2-7; CDR3 DNA: TGTGCCACCAGTGATCGCGGGGTAAACACACCCTGGTACGAGCAGTACTTC; CDR3 protein: CATSDRGVNTPWYEQYF
clone size: many; D gene: -; V gene: TRBV5-1; J gene: TRBJ1-4; CDR3 DNA: TGCGCCAGCAGCTTGGTAGCAGGAGGTGAAAAACTGTTTTTT; CDR3 protein: CASSLVAGGEKLFF
clone size: -; D gene: -; V gene: TRBV21-1; J gene: TRBJ2-7; CDR3 DNA: TGTGCCAGCAGCCTCACCGGGTCATTACCCTACGAGCAGTACTTC; CDR3 protein: CASSLTGSLPYEQYF
clone size: few; D gene: TRBD2; V gene: TRBV3-1; J gene: TRBJ2-1; CDR3 DNA: TGTGCCAGCAGCCAAGTATCTAGCGGGAGCCCTGAGCAGTTCTTC; CDR3 protein: CASSQVSSGSPEQFF
clone size: -; D gene: -; V gene: TRBV10-2; J gene: TRBJ1-1; CDR3 DNA: TGCGCCAGCAGTGCGGGGAGGTTCACTGAAGCTTTCTTT; CDR3 protein: CASSAGRFTEAFF
clone size: -; D gene: -; V gene: TRBV7-9; J gene: TRBJ2-1; CDR3 DNA: TGTGCCATTGTCGCTAGCAGGCTCAATGAGCAGTTCTTC; CDR3 protein: CAIVASRLNEQFF
clone size: few; D gene: TRBD2; V gene: TRBV4-2; J gene: TRBJ2-7; CDR3 DNA: TGTGCCAGCAGCCCTGGGACTAGCGGGGACTACGAGCAGTACTTC; CDR3 protein: CASSPGTSGDYEQYF
clone size: few; D gene: -; V gene: TRBV6-5; J gene: TRBJ1-4; CDR3 DNA: TGTGCCAGCAGGCAACCCCTCACGGAACCTAATGAAAAACTGTTTTTT; CDR3 protein: CASRQPLTEPNEKLFF
clone size: many; D gene: -; V gene: TRBV6-5; J gene: TRBJ1-2; CDR3 DNA: TGTGCCAGCTCCCGATCCCAGGGTAACTATGGCTACACCTTC; CDR3 protein: CASSRSQGNYGYTF
clone size: -; D gene: -; V gene: TRBV4-2; J gene: TRBJ2-3; CDR3 DNA: TGTGCCAGCAGCCAAGAAGGTTACGCAGATACGCAGTATTTT; CDR3 protein: CASSQEGYADTQYF
clone size: -; D gene: -; V gene: TRBV6-9; J gene: TRBJ2-3; CDR3 DNA: TGTGCCAGCAGTTCCCGGACCGGATTTAGCACAGATACGCAGTATTTT; CDR3 protein: CASSSRTGFSTDTQYF
clone size: few; D gene: -; V gene: TRBV25-1; J gene: TRBJ1-2; CDR3 DNA: TGTGCCAGCAGGGGGACGGAATCTAACTATGGCTACACCTTC; CDR3 protein: CASRGTESNYGYTF
clone size: few; D gene: -; V gene: TRBV9; J gene: TRBJ2-2; CDR3 DNA: TGTGCCACCCACCCCCGTGTGGGGAGAGGCACCGGGGAGCTGTTTTTT; CDR3 protein: CATHPRVGRGTGELFF
clone size: -; D gene: -; V gene: TRBV15; J gene: TRBJ2-5; CDR3 DNA: TGTGCCACCAGCAGAGACCGAGGGGCCCAAGAGACCCAGTACTTC; CDR3 protein: CATSRDRGAQETQYF
clone size: -; D gene: -; V gene: TRBV27; J gene: TRBJ2-3; CDR3 DNA: TGTGCCAGCAGTTGGACAAAGGGAGATACGCAGTATTTT; CDR3 protein: CASSWTKGDTQYF
clone size: few; D gene: -; V gene: TRBV7-2; J gene: TRBJ2-3; CDR3 DNA: TGTGCCAGCAGCCCCCGACGGCAGTTTCCAGATACGCAGTATTTT; CDR3 protein: CASSPRRQFPDTQYF
clone size: many; D gene: TRBD1; V gene: TRBV2; J gene: TRBJ1-2; CDR3 DNA: TGTGCCAACGGACAGGGGGCTAACTATGGCTACACCTTC; CDR3 protein: CANGQGANYGYTF
clone size: -; D gene: -; V gene: TRBV11-2; J gene: TRBJ1-3; CDR3 DNA: TGTGCCAGCAGCGCCAGGAGTTTTGGAAACACCATATATTTT; CDR3 protein: CASSARSFGNTIYF
clone size: few; D gene: -; V gene: TRBV20-1; J gene: TRBJ2-1; CDR3 DNA: TGCAGTGCTTTCCGGGACAATGAGCAGTTCTTC; CDR3 protein: CSAFRDNEQFF
clone size: -; D gene: TRBD2; V gene: TRBV7-2; J gene: TRBJ2-1; CDR3 DNA: TGTGCCAGCAGCTTAGAACTAGCGAGGAGTGAGCAGTTCTTC; CDR3 protein: CASSLELARSEQFF
clone size: -; D gene: TRBD1; V gene: TRBV6-1; J gene: TRBJ1-4; CDR3 DNA: TGTGCCAGCAGTGAACTCGGGACAGGGGGTGAAAAACTGTTTTTT; CDR3 protein: CASSELGTGGEKLFF
clone size: few; D gene: -; V gene: TRBV2; J gene: TRBJ1-4; CDR3 DNA: TGTGCCAGCGAGTGGTCGGATAATGAAAAACTGTTTTTT; CDR3 protein: CASEWSDNEKLFF
clone size: -; D gene: -; V gene: TRBV10-3; J gene: TRBJ1-2; CDR3 DNA: TGTGCCACCCCGGGACAAAACTATGGCTACACCTTC; CDR3 protein: CATPGQNYGYTF
clone size: -; D gene: -; V gene: TRBV20-1; J gene: TRBJ2-5; CDR3 DNA: TGCAGTGCTAGGTTCCTATTGCTAGCCTCCTACAATGAGCAGTACTTC; CDR3 protein: CSARFLLLASYNEQYF
clone size: few; D gene: -; V gene: TRBV7-2; J gene: TRBJ2-7; CDR3 DNA: TGTGCCAGCAGCTTAGCGGGGTTAGAGTACGAGCAGTACTTC; CDR3 protein: CASSLAGLEYEQYF
clone size: -; D gene: -; V gene: TRBV14; J gene: TRBJ2-5; CDR3 DNA: TGTGCCAGCAGCCAATTCCCCAAAGGGGAGGCGAGGGAGCAGTACTTC; CDR3 protein: CASSQFPKGEAREQYF
clone size: -; D gene: TRBD2; V gene: TRBV11-2; J gene: TRBJ2-3; CDR3 DNA: TGTGCCAGCAATGCGGGAGGTAGCACAGATACGCAGTATTTT; CDR3 protein: CASNAGGSTDTQYF
clone size: -; D gene: -; V gene: TRBV20-1; J gene: TRBJ1-1; CDR3 DNA: TGCAGTGCTAGAGGGGCACGGTACACTGAAGCTTTCTTT; CDR3 protein: CSARGARYTEAFF
clone size: few; D gene: -; V gene: TRBV7-2; J gene: TRBJ1-2; CDR3 DNA: TGTGCCAGCAGCTTAATGACAGGAGCTAACTATGGCTACACCTTC; CDR3 protein: CASSLMTGANYGYTF
clone size: -; D gene: TRBD2; V gene: TRBV5-1; J gene: TRBJ2-5; CDR3 DNA: TGCGCCAGCAGCTTGGGAGCTAGCGGGGGAGTGGAGACCCAGTACTTC; CDR3 protein: CASSLGASGGVETQYF
clone size: -; D gene: -; V gene: TRBV2; J gene: TRBJ2-7; CDR3 DNA: TGTGCCAGCAGGGCCGTCTACGAGCAGTACTTC; CDR3 protein: CASRAVYEQYF
clone size: few; D gene: TRBD2; V gene: TRBV20-1; J gene: TRBJ2-1; CDR3 DNA: TGCAGTGCTAGAGTGCGGGGGGGCAATGAGCAGTTCTTC; CDR3 protein: CSARVRGGNEQFF
clone size: few; D gene: TRBD2; V gene: TRBV20-1; J gene: TRBJ2-7; CDR3 DNA: TGCAGTGCTAGCGCTAGCGGGAGGGCGGAAGAGCAGTACTTC; CDR3 protein: CSASASGRAEEQYF
clone size: -; D gene: TRBD1; V gene: TRBV6-5; J gene: TRBJ1-2; CDR3 DNA: TGTGCCAGCAGTTACTTCTTAAGCCAGGGGGGGCCGCACTATGGCTACACCTTC; CDR3 protein: CASSYFLSQGGPHYGYTF
clone size: -; D gene: -; V gene: TRBV20-1; J gene: TRBJ2-1; CDR3 DNA: TGCAGTGCTAGATCGGACATACTCCTCTACAATGAGCAGTTCTTC; CDR3 protein: CSARSDILLYNEQFF
clone size: -; D gene: TRBD2; V gene: TRBV7-9; J gene: TRBJ2-4; CDR3 DNA: TGTGCCAGCAGCCCCAGACTAGCGTCCAAAAACATTCAGTACTTC; CDR3 protein: CASSPRLASKNIQYF
clone size: -; D gene: -; V gene: TRBV5-1; J gene: TRBJ2-1; CDR3 DNA: TGCGCCAGCAGCGAGACAGGCTCCGTTTACAATGAGCAGTTCTTC; CDR3 protein: CASSETGSVYNEQFF
clone size: once; D gene: TRBD1; V gene: TRBV7-9; J gene: TRBJ1-1; CDR3 DNA: TGTGCCAGCAGCTTAGATGGCAGGGGGATGAACACTGAAGCTTTCTTT; CDR3 protein: CASSLDGRGMNTEAFF
clone size: few; D gene: TRBD1; V gene: TRBV12-3/TRBV12-4; J gene: TRBJ2-6; CDR3 DNA: TGTGCCAGCAGTTTAGGCCGACAGGGGGGCCGGGGGGCCAACGTCCTGACTTTC; CDR3 protein: CASSLGRQGGRGANVLTF
clone size: -; D gene: -; V gene: TRBV12-3/TRBV12-4; J gene: TRBJ1-3; CDR3 DNA: TGTGCCAGCAGTTGGAGGGTTCCAAGCTCTGGAAACACCATATATTTT; CDR3 protein: CASSWRVPSSGNTIYF
clone size: -; D gene: TRBD2; V gene: TRBV3-1; J gene: TRBJ2-1; CDR3 DNA: TGTGCCAGCAGCCAAGAAAGCGGGATGGAACAGTTCTTC; CDR3 protein: CASSQESGMEQFF
clone size: -; D gene: -; V gene: TRBV7-9; J gene: TRBJ1-1; CDR3 DNA: TGTGCCAGCAGCTTTGCCCAGACGGGGGGCACTGAAGCTTTCTTT; CDR3 protein: CASSFAQTGGTEAFF
clone size: -; D gene: TRBD2; V gene: TRBV10-3; J gene: TRBJ2-7; CDR3 DNA: TGTGCCATCAGTGACCAAACGACTAGCGATTACAATGAGCAGTACTTC; CDR3 protein: CAISDQTTSDYNEQYF
clone size: -; D gene: -; V gene: TRBV3-1; J gene: TRBJ1-4; CDR3 DNA: TGTGCCAGCAGCCAAGAGACAGACTTGGAGGATGAAAAACTGTTTTTT; CDR3 protein: CASSQETDLEDEKLFF
clone size: -; D gene: -; V gene: TRBV18; J gene: TRBJ2-3; CDR3 DNA: TGTGCCAGCTCACCACCGGGCAGGCGGGGCACAGATACGCAGTATTTT; CDR3 protein: CASSPPGRRGTDTQYF
clone size: -; D gene: -; V gene: TRBV20-1; J gene: TRBJ2-1; CDR3 DNA: TGCAGTGCTAGAGACGGAGAAACCCCCAATGAGCAGTTCTTC; CDR3 protein: CSARDGETPNEQFF
clone size: many; D gene: -; V gene: TRBV12-3/TRBV12-4; J gene: TRBJ2-7; CDR3 DNA: TGTGCCAGCAGTCCGAATCGGGAGCAGTACTTC; CDR3 protein: CASSPNREQYF
clone size: few; D gene: -; V gene: TRBV5-1; J gene: TRBJ1-2; CDR3 DNA: TGCGCCAGCAGCTTATACGGGGGCAGTGGCTACACCTTC; CDR3 protein: CASSLYGGSGYTF
clone size: -; D gene: -; V gene: TRBV12-3/TRBV12-4; J gene: TRBJ1-5; CDR3 DNA: TGTGCCAGCAGTTCCCAGACGGGCTTCAATCAGCCCCAGCATTTT; CDR3 protein: CASSSQTGFNQPQHF
clone size: -; D gene: TRBD2; V gene: TRBV4-1; J gene: TRBJ2-1; CDR3 DNA: TGCGCCAGCAGCCAAGATCTAGTGGTAATTGAGCGGGGGGTCTACAATGAGCAGTTCTTC; CDR3 protein: CASSQDLVVIERGVYNEQFF
clone size: many; D gene: -; V gene: TRBV12-3/TRBV12-4; J gene: TRBJ1-1; CDR3 DNA: TGTGCCAGCAGTTTTCTGAACACTGAAGCTTTCTTT; CDR3 protein: CASSFLNTEAFF
clone size: -; D gene: TRBD1; V gene: TRBV4-1; J gene: TRBJ1-5; CDR3 DNA: TGCGCCAGCAGCCTCGCGGACAGGGGAGTTCAGCCCCAGCATTTT; CDR3 protein: CASSLADRGVQPQHF
clone size: -; D gene: -; V gene: TRBV20-1; J gene: TRBJ2-4; CDR3 DNA: TGCAGTGCGCGCCGGGACGGTCTAGCCAAAAACATTCAGTACTTC; CDR3 protein: CSARRDGLAKNIQYF
clone size: few; D gene: -; V gene: TRBV24-1; J gene: TRBJ2-3; CDR3 DNA: TGTGCCACCAGTGAGCCTGGACTAGGGGGAGGAAGAGATACGCAGTATTTT; CDR3 protein: CATSEPGLGGGRDTQYF
clone size: many; D gene: -; V gene: TRBV27; J gene: TRBJ2-7; CDR3 DNA: TGTGCCAGCAGTTCCCACAGCTCCTACGAGCAGTACTTC; CDR3 protein: CASSSHSSYEQYF
clone size: few; D gene: -; V gene: TRBV5-6; J gene: TRBJ1-1; CDR3 DNA: TGTGCCAGCAGTCCGTATACGGAGGGTACGACTGAAGCTTTCTTT; CDR3 protein: CASSPYTEGTTEAFF
clone size: -; D gene: TRBD1; V gene: TRBV20-1; J gene: TRBJ2-5; CDR3 DNA: TGCAGTGCTAGACAGGGGACAGGGCAAGAGACCCAGTACTTC; CDR3 protein: CSARQGTGQETQYF